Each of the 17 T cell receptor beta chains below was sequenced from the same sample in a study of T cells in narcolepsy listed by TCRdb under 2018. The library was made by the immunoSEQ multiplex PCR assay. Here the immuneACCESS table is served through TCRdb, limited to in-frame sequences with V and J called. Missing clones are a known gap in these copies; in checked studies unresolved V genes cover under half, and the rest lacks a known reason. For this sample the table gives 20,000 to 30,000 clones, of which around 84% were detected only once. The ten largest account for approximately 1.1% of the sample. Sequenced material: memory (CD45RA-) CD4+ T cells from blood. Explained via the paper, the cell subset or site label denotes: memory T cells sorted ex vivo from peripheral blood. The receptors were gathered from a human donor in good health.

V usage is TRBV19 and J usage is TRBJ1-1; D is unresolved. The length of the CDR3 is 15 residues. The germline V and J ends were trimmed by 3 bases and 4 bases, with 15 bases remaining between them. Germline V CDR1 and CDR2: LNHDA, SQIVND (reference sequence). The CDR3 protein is CASSIYGGLGTEAFF. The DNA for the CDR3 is TGTGCCAGTAGTATCTACGGTGGGCTGGGCACTGAAGCTTTCTTT.

DNA of the CDR3: TGTGCCAGCAGCTTAGATCAGACTAGCCCCGGGGAGCTGTTTTTT. Residues: CASSLDQTSPGELFF. This rearrangement joins TRBV11-3 to TRBJ2-2; 7 bases line up with TRBD2. The CDR3 loop spans 15 amino acids. Trimming at V came to 0 bases and at J to 6 bases, leaving 4 bases not matched to a gene. The germline CDR1 and CDR2 sequences are SGHNT and YENEEA.

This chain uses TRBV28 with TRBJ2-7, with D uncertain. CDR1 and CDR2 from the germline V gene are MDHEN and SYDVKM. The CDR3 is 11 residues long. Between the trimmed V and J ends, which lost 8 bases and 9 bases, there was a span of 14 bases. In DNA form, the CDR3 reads TGTGCCAGCGCGCAGTCTCATGGGCAGTACTTC. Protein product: CASAQSHGQYF.

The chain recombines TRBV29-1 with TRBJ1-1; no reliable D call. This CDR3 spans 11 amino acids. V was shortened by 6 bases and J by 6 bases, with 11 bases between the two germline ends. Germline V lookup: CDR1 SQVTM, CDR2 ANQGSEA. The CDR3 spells CSVRTFAEAFF. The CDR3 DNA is TGCAGCGTCCGGACCTTCGCTGAAGCTTTCTTT. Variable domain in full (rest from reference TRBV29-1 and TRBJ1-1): SAVISQKPSRDICQRGTSLTIQCQVDSQVTMMFWYRQQPGQSLTLIATANQGSEATYESGFVIDKFPISRPNLTFSTLTVSNMSPEDSSIYLCSVRTFAEAFFGQGTRLTVV.

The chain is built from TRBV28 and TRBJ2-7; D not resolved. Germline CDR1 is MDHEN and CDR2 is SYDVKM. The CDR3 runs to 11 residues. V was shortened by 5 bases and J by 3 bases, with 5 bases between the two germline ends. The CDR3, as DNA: TGTGCCAGCAGTCTTTACTACGAGCAGTACTTC. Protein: CASSLYYEQYF.

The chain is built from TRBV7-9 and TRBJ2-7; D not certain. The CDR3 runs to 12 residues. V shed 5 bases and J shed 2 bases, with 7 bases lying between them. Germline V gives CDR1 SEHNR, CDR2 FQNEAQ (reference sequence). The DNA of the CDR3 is TGTGCCAGCAGCGTACGGACCTACGAGCAGTACTTC. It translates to CASSVRTYEQYF.

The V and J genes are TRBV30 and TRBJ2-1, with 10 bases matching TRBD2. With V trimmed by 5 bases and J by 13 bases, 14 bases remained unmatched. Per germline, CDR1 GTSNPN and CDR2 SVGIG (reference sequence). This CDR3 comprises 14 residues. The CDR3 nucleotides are TGTGCCTGGTCACACGAGCGGGAGGGCCCCGACCAGTTCTTC. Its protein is CAWSHEREGPDQFF.

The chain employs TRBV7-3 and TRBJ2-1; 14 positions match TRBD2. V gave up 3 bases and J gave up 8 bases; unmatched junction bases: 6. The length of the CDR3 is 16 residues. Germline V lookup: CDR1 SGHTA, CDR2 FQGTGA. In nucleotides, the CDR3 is TGTGCCAGCAGCTTGACTAGCGGGAGGGCCAGGGATGAGCAGTTCTTC. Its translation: CASSLTSGRARDEQFF.

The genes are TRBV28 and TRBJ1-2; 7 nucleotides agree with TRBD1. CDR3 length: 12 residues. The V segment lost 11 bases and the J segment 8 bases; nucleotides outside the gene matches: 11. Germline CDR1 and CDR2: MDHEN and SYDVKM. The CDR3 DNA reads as TGTGCCGGAGAGGACAGGCGGGGCGGCTACACCTTC. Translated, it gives CAGEDRRGGYTF.

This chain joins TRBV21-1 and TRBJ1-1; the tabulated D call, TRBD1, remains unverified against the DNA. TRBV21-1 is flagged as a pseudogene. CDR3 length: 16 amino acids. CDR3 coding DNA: TGTGCCAGCAGCACCAAAGTACAGGGGGAAAACACTGAAGCTTTCTTT. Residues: CASSTKVQGENTEAFF.

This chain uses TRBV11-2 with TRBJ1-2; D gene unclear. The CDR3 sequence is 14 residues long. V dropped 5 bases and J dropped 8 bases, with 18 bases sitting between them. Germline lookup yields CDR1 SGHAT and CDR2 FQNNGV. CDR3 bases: TGTGCCAGCAGCCCCAGCGGGTTCCTAGGCGGCTACACCTTC. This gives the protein CASSPSGFLGGYTF.

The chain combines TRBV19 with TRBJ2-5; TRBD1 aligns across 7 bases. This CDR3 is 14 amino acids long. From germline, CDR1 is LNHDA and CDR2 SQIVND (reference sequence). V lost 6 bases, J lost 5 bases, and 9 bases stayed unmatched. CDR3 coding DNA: TGTGCCAGTAGCCCAACAGGGGTAGTGGAGACCCAGTACTTC. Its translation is CASSPTGVVETQYF. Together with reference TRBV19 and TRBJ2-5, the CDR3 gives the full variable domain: DGGITQSPKYLFRKEGQNVTLSCEQNLNHDAMYWYRQDPGQGLRLIYYSQIVNDFQKGDIAEGYSVSREKKESFPLTVTSAQKNPTAFYLCASSPTGVVETQYFGPGTRLLVL.

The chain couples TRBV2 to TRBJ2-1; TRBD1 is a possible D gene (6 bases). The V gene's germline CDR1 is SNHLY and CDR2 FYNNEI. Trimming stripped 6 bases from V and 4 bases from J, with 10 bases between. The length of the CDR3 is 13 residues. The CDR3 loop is CASRIGQYNEQFF. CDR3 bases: TGTGCCAGCAGGATAGGACAGTACAATGAGCAGTTCTTC. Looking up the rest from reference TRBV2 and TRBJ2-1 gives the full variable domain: EPEVTQTPSHQVTQMGQEVILRCVPISNHLYFYWYRQILGQKVEFLVSFYNNEISEKSEIFDDQFSVERPDGSNFTLKIRSTKLEDSAMYFCASRIGQYNEQFFGPGTRLTVL.

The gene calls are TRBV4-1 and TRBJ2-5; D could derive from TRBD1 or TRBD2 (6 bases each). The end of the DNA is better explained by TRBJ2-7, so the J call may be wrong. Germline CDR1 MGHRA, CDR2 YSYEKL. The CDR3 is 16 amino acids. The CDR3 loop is CASSQAGGRGTYEQYF. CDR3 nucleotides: TGCGCCAGCAGCCAAGCTGGGGGGCGCGGAACCTACGAGCAGTACTTC.

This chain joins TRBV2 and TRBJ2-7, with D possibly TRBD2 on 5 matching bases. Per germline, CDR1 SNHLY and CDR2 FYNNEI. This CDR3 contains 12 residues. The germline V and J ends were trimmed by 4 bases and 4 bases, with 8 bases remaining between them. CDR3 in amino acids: CASSGPGYEQYF. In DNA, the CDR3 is TGTGCCAGCAGTGGCCCGGGGTACGAGCAGTACTTC. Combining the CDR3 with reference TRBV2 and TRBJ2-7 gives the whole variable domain EPEVTQTPSHQVTQMGQEVILRCVPISNHLYFYWYRQILGQKVEFLVSFYNNEISEKSEIFDDQFSVERPDGSNFTLKIRSTKLEDSAMYFCASSGPGYEQYFGPGTRLTVT.

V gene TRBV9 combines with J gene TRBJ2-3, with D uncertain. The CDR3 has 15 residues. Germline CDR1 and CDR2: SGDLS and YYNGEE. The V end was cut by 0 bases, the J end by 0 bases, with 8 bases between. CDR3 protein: CASSVGVSSTDTQYF. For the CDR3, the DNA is TGTGCCAGCAGCGTAGGGGTGTCCAGCACAGATACGCAGTATTTT.

The CDR3 here is CASSLENTEAFF. The CDR3 DNA follows: TGTGCCAGCAGTTTAGAGAACACTGAAGCTTTCTTT. The V call is TRBV28, the J call TRBJ1-1; D is uncertain. V dropped 2 bases and J dropped 1 base, with 2 bases sitting between them. This CDR3 has 12 residues. The germline gives CDR1 MDHEN, CDR2 SYDVKM.